A single sample is the source of the 24 T cell receptor beta chains below, sequenced in a study of T cells of healthy individuals. TCRdb used MiXCR to reprocess the 5' RACE reads, holding one entry per CDR3 protein. This sample has tens of thousands of distinct CDR3 sequences, with roughly 14% found just once. These receptors originate from a human donor in good health.

This clonotype was counted only a few times. The rearrangement joins TRBV9 to TRBJ1-2; 12 bases fit TRBD1. The ends lost 3 bases at V and 8 bases at J; junction bases unmatched: 8. Germline CDR1 and CDR2: SGDLS and YYNGEE. The CDR3 totals 15 residues. CDR3 bases: TGTGCCAGCAGCGCCCTGGGACAGGGGGCTTACGGCTACACCTTC. It specifies CASSALGQGAYGYTF. Variable domain in full (rest from reference TRBV9 and TRBJ1-2): DSGVTQTPKHLITATGQRVTLRCSPRSGDLSVYWYQQSLDQGLQFLIQYYNGEERAKGNILERFSAQQFPDLHSELNLSSLELGDSALYFCASSALGQGAYGYTFGSGTRLTVV.

This clonotype was counted many times. CDR3 DNA sequence: TGTGCCAGCAGTTTAGGACAGCGCTCTGGAAACACCATATATTTT. This encodes CASSLGQRSGNTIYF. The chain couples TRBV12-3 or TRBV12-4 to TRBJ1-3; maybe TRBD1 (5 bases). The CDR3 contains 15 residues. V lost 1 base to trimming and J lost 0 bases, with 7 bases between them.

This chain links TRBV6-1 with TRBJ1-1; TRBD1 agrees at 9 bases. The V segment lost 5 bases and the J segment 5 bases; nucleotides outside the gene matches: 12. The CDR3 spans 16 residues. Germline V gene lookup returns CDR1 MNHNS and CDR2 SASEGT. This CDR3 is CASSPFWTGVRTEAFF. CDR3 nucleotide sequence: TGTGCCAGCAGTCCTTTTTGGACAGGGGTTCGGACTGAAGCTTTCTTT.

The table lists this clonotype with many counts. This chain connects TRBV12-3 or TRBV12-4 to TRBJ2-3, with D perhaps matching TRBD1 (6 bases). Trimming pared 8 bases from V and 3 bases from J, leaving 18 bases between. The CDR3 has 15 amino acids. The CDR3, as DNA: TGTGCCAGCGGCCACGACAGGTCTTTTACAGATACGCAGTATTTT. Translated, it gives CASGHDRSFTDTQYF.

This chain joins TRBV10-3 and TRBJ1-1; D may be TRBD1 (5 bases). V was cut by 6 bases and J by 1 base, with 12 bases left in between. CDR1 is ENHRY and CDR2 is SYGVKD in the germline V gene. The CDR3 consists of 14 residues. The CDR3 here is CAIRGEQGNTEAFF. The DNA of the CDR3 is TGTGCCATCAGGGGGGAGCAGGGGAACACTGAAGCTTTCTTT.

This sequence joins TRBV12-3 or TRBV12-4 and TRBJ1-3, with 7 bases matching TRBD1. The CDR3 sequence is 15 residues long. V lost 5 bases and J lost 4; bases outside the gene matches: 8. CDR3 in amino acids: CASSPSGGSGNTIYF. CDR3 DNA: TGTGCCAGCAGTCCCTCAGGGGGAAGCGGAAACACCATATATTTT.

This clonotype was detected many times. This sequence joins TRBV7-8 and TRBJ1-6; D gene uncertain. Germline lookup yields CDR1 SGHVS and CDR2 FQNEAQ. Trimming shortened V by 5 bases and J by 9 bases, and 17 bases separated the two germline ends. The CDR3 has 15 residues. The CDR3 bases are TGTGCCAGCAGCAAGGGTGTTGCAGGAACTTCACCCCTCCACTTT. The encoded protein is CASSKGVAGTSPLHF.

This chain links TRBV6-5 with TRBJ2-2, with TRBD1 as a possible D gene (6 bases). Germline V gives CDR1 MNHEY, CDR2 SVGAGI. This CDR3 has 16 amino acids. Trimming stripped 2 bases from V and 3 bases from J, with 13 bases between. The CDR3 coding sequence is TGTGCCAGCAGTTACACTCTGACAGGTCACACCGGGGAGCTGTTTTTT. This encodes CASSYTLTGHTGELFF.

The V gene is TRBV20-1, the J gene TRBJ1-5; D perhaps matches TRBD1 (6 bases). The V end was cut by 3 bases, the J end by 6 bases, with 15 bases between. Germline loops: CDR1 DFQATT, CDR2 SNEGSKA (reference sequence). CDR3 length equals 14 residues. CDR3 DNA sequence: TGCAGTGCTAGTCAGGCAGAGACAGGTCAGCCCCAGCATTTT. This codes for CSASQAETGQPQHF.

The chain employs TRBV20-1 and TRBJ2-2; 7 bases align to TRBD2. The ends lost 3 bases at V and 1 base at J; junction bases unmatched: 5. The CDR3 is made up of 15 amino acids. Germline CDR1 reads DFQATT; CDR2 reads SNEGSKA (reference sequence). The CDR3 region has the DNA TGCAGTGCTAGTGAGCTAGCGGTGAACACCGGGGAGCTGTTTTTT. It specifies CSASELAVNTGELFF.

This clonotype was recorded a few times. The genes are TRBV7-9 and TRBJ1-1, with D perhaps TRBD1 (5 bases). The germline V and J ends were trimmed by 3 bases and 3 bases, with 11 bases remaining between them. The CDR3 sequence is 14 residues long. Germline V lookup: CDR1 SEHNR, CDR2 FQNEAQ (reference sequence). The CDR3 loop is CASSLTREDTEAFF. CDR3 nucleotide sequence: TGTGCCAGCAGCTTGACCAGGGAGGACACTGAAGCTTTCTTT.

At least ten counts were recorded for this clonotype. The chain recombines TRBV20-1 with TRBJ2-1; 8 nucleotides agree with TRBD1. Trimming cost V 6 bases and J 10 bases; bases outside gene matches: 14. CDR3 size: 14 residues. Germline V lookup: CDR1 DFQATT, CDR2 SNEGSKA (reference sequence). The CDR3 DNA reads as TGCAGTGCCCCCGGACAGGGTGAACTAGGGGAGCAGTTCTTC. Protein product: CSAPGQGELGEQFF.

The V call is TRBV4-3, the J call TRBJ2-3; D uncertain. This CDR3 has 14 amino acids. Germline V CDR1 and CDR2: LGHNA, YSLEER. V was clipped by 3 bases and J by 2 bases, with 9 bases between them. This CDR3 reads CASSQALPTDTQYF. CDR3 bases: TGCGCCAGCAGCCAGGCACTACCCACAGATACGCAGTATTTT.

The chain carries TRBV6-5 and TRBJ2-7; TRBD2 is a possible D gene (5 bases). Per the germline V gene, CDR1 is MNHEY and CDR2 is SVGAGI. The CDR3 is 11 residues long. With 6 bases removed from V and 11 bases from J, the gap between germline ends came to 14 bases. CDR3 DNA: TGTGCCAGCAGCAACGGGCGGGCGGAGTACTTC. Protein product: CASSNGRAEYF.

The chain links TRBV9 to TRBJ2-7; TRBD1 matches at 11 bases. The CDR3 has 15 residues. The J segment lost 2 bases and the V segment lost 3 bases, leaving 4 bases of the junction unmatched. Germline V gene sequence: CDR1 SGDLS, CDR2 YYNGEE. This chain's CDR3 is CASSAWTGGPYEQYF. In DNA form, the CDR3 reads TGTGCCAGCAGCGCTTGGACAGGGGGCCCCTACGAGCAGTACTTC. The variable domain in full, completed from reference TRBV9 and TRBJ2-7, reads DSGVTQTPKHLITATGQRVTLRCSPRSGDLSVYWYQQSLDQGLQFLIQYYNGEERAKGNILERFSAQQFPDLHSELNLSSLELGDSALYFCASSAWTGGPYEQYFGPGTRLTVT.

The chain recombines TRBV7-2 with TRBJ1-2; D not resolved. The ends were cut back, 1 base at V and 0 bases at J, with 9 bases in the middle. The germline gives CDR1 SGHTA, CDR2 FQGNSA. The CDR3 extends over 15 amino acids. This CDR3 reads CASSLVVAANYGYTF. In DNA, the CDR3 is TGTGCCAGCAGCTTAGTCGTCGCAGCTAACTATGGCTACACCTTC.

The chain combines TRBV6-2 or TRBV6-3 with TRBJ1-6; TRBD1 is a possible D gene (6 bases). This CDR3 contains 14 residues. Germline lookup yields CDR1 MNHEY and CDR2 SVGEGT. Trimming took 5 bases from V and 9 from J, leaving 14 bases between them. The CDR3 reads CASSTQGSASPLHF. CDR3 in DNA: TGTGCCAGCAGTACGCAGGGGTCGGCTTCACCCCTCCACTTT.

This clonotype has only a few counts. The genes are TRBV3-2 and TRBJ2-5; the D call in the table, TRBD2, was not verified against the DNA. TRBV3-2 is termed a pseudogene. The CDR3 sequence is 19 residues long. The CDR3 is CASSQIGHRLAGQWGAQYF. CDR3 bases: TGTGCCAGCAGCCAAATAGGACACCGACTAGCGGGACAATGGGGAGCCCAGTACTTC.

This clonotype was counted at least ten times. The J gene is TRBJ2-3, the V gene TRBV2, with D perhaps matching TRBD2 (5 bases). CDR1 and CDR2 from the germline V gene are SNHLY and FYNNEI. The CDR3 consists of 14 residues. With 5 bases removed from V and 2 bases from J, the gap between germline ends came to 11 bases. This CDR3 reads CASSPRLITDTQYF. CDR3 DNA: TGTGCCAGCAGTCCCCGACTAATCACAGATACGCAGTATTTT.

There are a few counts of this clonotype. The chain uses TRBV15 and TRBJ2-2; tentatively, D is TRBD1 or TRBD2 (6 bases each). Germline V gene lookup returns CDR1 LNHNV and CDR2 YYDKDF (reference sequence). The V end lost 4 bases, the J end lost 5 bases, and 20 bases lay between the germline ends. CDR3 length: 17 amino acids. The CDR3 DNA follows: TGTGCCACCAGCATTTTTCCCCCGGGGGCGAGAACCGGGGAGCTGTTTTTT. The encoded protein is CATSIFPPGARTGELFF.

Ten or more counts support this clonotype. CDR3 nucleotide sequence: TGTGCCAGCAGTTATGGTGTCGGGGGCGGAGATACGCAGTATTTT. Its protein product is CASSYGVGGGDTQYF. The chain is built from TRBV6-6 and TRBJ2-3; D tentatively reads TRBD1 or TRBD2 (6 bases each). Germline V CDR1 and CDR2: MNHNY, SVGAGI (reference sequence). Trimming cost V 3 bases and J 5 bases, with 15 bases left between them. The CDR3 sequence is 15 residues long.

Written as DNA, the CDR3 is TGTGCCAGCACCGGGACAGGGGGCGTCGAGACTGACTACGAGCAGTACTTC. As protein: CASTGTGGVETDYEQYF. V and J are TRBV6-6 and TRBJ2-7; 12 positions agree with TRBD1. After removal of 7 bases from V and 3 bases from J, the junction contained 13 bases not matched to a gene. Germline loops: CDR1 MNHNY, CDR2 SVGAGI (reference sequence). The CDR3 runs to 17 residues.

The sample holds a few counts of this clonotype. The chain carries TRBV12-3 or TRBV12-4 and TRBJ2-3; D is possibly TRBD1 or TRBD2 (6 bases each). The CDR3 runs 15 residues. Trimming removed 6 bases at V and 5 bases at J, with 18 bases between. Here the CDR3 reads CASSLTGTYEDTQYF. CDR3 bases: TGTGCCAGCAGCCTAACAGGGACTTATGAAGATACGCAGTATTTT.

This clonotype was counted ten times or more. The chain has TRBV7-9 and TRBJ1-4; 9 positions match TRBD1. There are 14 residues in the CDR3. Germline assignment: CDR1 SEHNR and CDR2 FQNEAQ (reference sequence). The junction had 5 bases not matched to a gene; V was cut back by 4 bases and J by 8 bases. The CDR3 DNA reads TGTGCCAGCAGCTGGGGACAGGGCCCCGAAAAACTGTTTTTT. Amino acids: CASSWGQGPEKLFF.